A selection of T cell receptor beta chains follows, all from one sample in a study of cytotoxic CD8 clonotypes in ibrutinib-treated CLL. Libraries were prepared by immunoSEQ multiplex PCR; TCRdb keeps only in-frame clonotypes and omits some of them. This sample carries some 50,000 clones, 45% to 60% of them seen once, and the ten largest clones take approximately 30%. The sample here was PBMCs, taken after 24 months of ibrutinib treatment. These receptors all stem from a human donor with chronic lymphocytic leukemia. Each CDR3 is given with its conserved first and last residue. The D gene is left open where the match is weak. Rows give clone size only sometimes, using once, few, many, or a class for an expanded clone.

v_call: TRBV5-1; j_call: TRBJ2-1; clone_size: .; d_call: .; cdr3_nt: TGCGCCAGCAGCCTACGGGACCCGAGAGGCAATGAGCAGTTCTTC; cdr3_aa: CASSLRDPRGNEQFF
v_call: TRBV5-1; j_call: TRBJ1-2; clone_size: .; d_call: .; cdr3_nt: TGCGCCAGCAGCTTGGGGGACTTAACGGGGGCTGGCGGCTACACCTTC; cdr3_aa: CASSLGDLTGAGGYTF
v_call: TRBV6-6; j_call: TRBJ2-1; clone_size: .; d_call: TRBD1; cdr3_nt: TGTGCCAGCAGCCAACGACAGGGAAATGAGCAGTTCTTC; cdr3_aa: CASSQRQGNEQFF
v_call: TRBV6-1; j_call: TRBJ1-6; clone_size: .; d_call: TRBD1; cdr3_nt: TGTGCCAGCAGTGAAGCGGCAGGGGGCAGGTCACCCCTCCACTTT; cdr3_aa: CASSEAAGGRSPLHF
v_call: TRBV19; j_call: TRBJ1-1; clone_size: .; d_call: .; cdr3_nt: TGTGCCAGTATGGGGCCCGGGAGGGCTGAAGCTTTCTTT; cdr3_aa: CASMGPGRAEAFF
v_call: TRBV27; j_call: TRBJ2-7; clone_size: .; d_call: .; cdr3_nt: TGTGCCAGCAGTTTCGGCGGGGAGCAGTACTTC; cdr3_aa: CASSFGGEQYF
v_call: TRBV2; j_call: TRBJ2-5; clone_size: many; d_call: .; cdr3_nt: TGTGCCAGCAGATCGGACGGGGACCAAGAGACCCAGTACTTC; cdr3_aa: CASRSDGDQETQYF
v_call: TRBV19; j_call: TRBJ1-4; clone_size: .; d_call: .; cdr3_nt: TGTGCCAGTAGACCCGGGGGCGGATCTGACGAAAAACTGTTTTTT; cdr3_aa: CASRPGGGSDEKLFF
v_call: TRBV9; j_call: TRBJ2-5; clone_size: .; d_call: TRBD2; cdr3_nt: TGTGCCAGCAGCCTCCGACTAGCGGGGCAAGAGACCCAGTACTTC; cdr3_aa: CASSLRLAGQETQYF
v_call: TRBV2; j_call: TRBJ2-6; clone_size: .; d_call: .; cdr3_nt: TGTGCCAGCAGCGACAAGGCTGGGGCCAACGTCCTGACTTTC; cdr3_aa: CASSDKAGANVLTF
v_call: TRBV15; j_call: TRBJ2-1; clone_size: .; d_call: TRBD2; cdr3_nt: TGTGCCACCAGATTGGAGCGGGGGACCCACAATGAGCAGTTCTTC; cdr3_aa: CATRLERGTHNEQFF
v_call: TRBV2; j_call: TRBJ2-7; clone_size: .; d_call: .; cdr3_nt: TGTGCCAGCAGTGGGTTTCCACTGGACCGTACTTACGAGCAGTACTTC; cdr3_aa: CASSGFPLDRTYEQYF
v_call: TRBV5-8; j_call: TRBJ2-3; clone_size: .; d_call: .; cdr3_nt: TGTGCCAGCAGCTTGGCTGGGCGAAATACGCAGTATTTT; cdr3_aa: CASSLAGRNTQYF
v_call: TRBV4-1; j_call: TRBJ2-1; clone_size: few; d_call: .; cdr3_nt: TGCGCCAGCAGCCCCGGACCGCCTAGACGCGATGAGCAGTTCTTC; cdr3_aa: CASSPGPPRRDEQFF
v_call: TRBV5-4; j_call: TRBJ2-6; clone_size: .; d_call: .; cdr3_nt: TGTGCCAGCAGCTTACAGGGCGGTGGGGCCAACGTCCTGACTTTC; cdr3_aa: CASSLQGGGANVLTF
v_call: TRBV10-3; j_call: TRBJ1-2; clone_size: .; d_call: .; cdr3_nt: TGTGCCATCAGTGGCGGGATGGGCAGGGGCAACTATGGCTACACCTTC; cdr3_aa: CAISGGMGRGNYGYTF
v_call: TRBV27; j_call: TRBJ1-5; clone_size: .; d_call: TRBD1; cdr3_nt: TGTGCCAGCAGTTCCCGACAGGGTGCTCAGCCCCAGCATTTT; cdr3_aa: CASSSRQGAQPQHF
v_call: TRBV2; j_call: TRBJ1-4; clone_size: .; d_call: .; cdr3_nt: TGTGCCAGCAGTGAGGGGAACGGTAATGAAAAACTGTTTTTT; cdr3_aa: CASSEGNGNEKLFF
v_call: TRBV6-5; j_call: TRBJ2-2; clone_size: .; d_call: TRBD1; cdr3_nt: TGTGCCAGCAGTTGGACAGGGGACACCGGGGAGCTGTTTTTT; cdr3_aa: CASSWTGDTGELFF
v_call: TRBV15; j_call: TRBJ2-2; clone_size: .; d_call: .; cdr3_nt: TGTGCCACCAGCCCCCGACTAGCCGGGGAGCTGTTTTTT; cdr3_aa: CATSPRLAGELFF
v_call: TRBV4-1; j_call: TRBJ1-1; clone_size: large; d_call: TRBD1; cdr3_nt: TGCGCCAGCAGCGGGGACAGCTTGAACACTGAAGCTTTCTTT; cdr3_aa: CASSGDSLNTEAFF
v_call: TRBV5-4; j_call: TRBJ2-7; clone_size: .; d_call: .; cdr3_nt: TGTGCCAGCAGCTTGGCCGGGAGTAGCTCCTACGAGCAGTACTTC; cdr3_aa: CASSLAGSSSYEQYF
v_call: TRBV7-8; j_call: TRBJ2-6; clone_size: few; d_call: .; cdr3_nt: TGTGCCAGCAGCTTAACCAGGACCGGGGGTGGGGCCAACGTCCTGACTTTC; cdr3_aa: CASSLTRTGGGANVLTF
v_call: TRBV4-1; j_call: TRBJ2-3; clone_size: .; d_call: .; cdr3_nt: TGCGCCAGCAGCCACAGGGGGGGGCGCACAGATACGCAGTATTTT; cdr3_aa: CASSHRGGRTDTQYF
v_call: TRBV25-1; j_call: TRBJ1-1; clone_size: .; d_call: TRBD1; cdr3_nt: TGTGCCAGCGCAGGGGGGTTGAACACTGAAGCTTTCTTT; cdr3_aa: CASAGGLNTEAFF
v_call: TRBV21-1; j_call: TRBJ2-1; clone_size: few; d_call: .; cdr3_nt: TGTGCCAGCAGCAGCCTTAGGGGGGATGAGCAGTTCTTC; cdr3_aa: CASSSLRGDEQFF
v_call: TRBV27; j_call: TRBJ2-7; clone_size: .; d_call: TRBD1; cdr3_nt: TGTGCCAGCAGTTTCGTGCAGGGGGCGGGCGAGCAGTACTTC; cdr3_aa: CASSFVQGAGEQYF
v_call: TRBV10-3; j_call: TRBJ1-4; clone_size: .; d_call: TRBD1; cdr3_nt: TGTGCCATCAGTGATGGACAGGTGGCCCCGTGGGAAAAACTGTTTTTT; cdr3_aa: CAISDGQVAPWEKLFF
v_call: TRBV6-6; j_call: TRBJ1-4; clone_size: few; d_call: .; cdr3_nt: TGTGCCAGCAGTTACTCGCGGGGGGAACTGTTTTTT; cdr3_aa: CASSYSRGELFF
v_call: TRBV5-1; j_call: TRBJ1-4; clone_size: .; d_call: .; cdr3_nt: TGCGCCAGCAGCTTCTGGGGCGATGGTGATGAAAAACTGTTTTTT; cdr3_aa: CASSFWGDGDEKLFF
v_call: TRBV27; j_call: TRBJ2-7; clone_size: once; d_call: TRBD1; cdr3_nt: TGTGCCAGCAGATTGGACAGGTTATACGAGCAGTACTTC; cdr3_aa: CASRLDRLYEQYF
v_call: TRBV29-1; j_call: TRBJ2-7; clone_size: .; d_call: TRBD1; cdr3_nt: TGCAGCGTCAGGACAGGGCCGAACGAGCAGTACTTC; cdr3_aa: CSVRTGPNEQYF
v_call: TRBV5-6; j_call: TRBJ2-2; clone_size: few; d_call: TRBD2; cdr3_nt: TGTGCCAGCACCAGCCTCGGACTAGCGGGGGACCCGAACACCGGGGAGCTGTTTTTT; cdr3_aa: CASTSLGLAGDPNTGELFF
v_call: TRBV25-1; j_call: TRBJ2-6; clone_size: .; d_call: .; cdr3_nt: TGTGCCAGCAGTGAATCCCGGCGAAGCTCTGGGGCCAACGTCCTGACTTTC; cdr3_aa: CASSESRRSSGANVLTF
v_call: TRBV19; j_call: TRBJ1-5; clone_size: many; d_call: TRBD1; cdr3_nt: TGTGCCAGTGCCAGACAGGGGGCCGTGAATCAGCCCCAGCATTTT; cdr3_aa: CASARQGAVNQPQHF
v_call: TRBV5-1; j_call: TRBJ2-3; clone_size: .; d_call: .; cdr3_nt: TGCGCCAGCAGCTTACAGCCGGACACCGATACGCAGTATTTT; cdr3_aa: CASSLQPDTDTQYF
v_call: TRBV29-1; j_call: TRBJ2-7; clone_size: few; d_call: .; cdr3_nt: TGCAGCGTTGTAGGACTGCCGCCTTCCTACGAGCAGTACTTC; cdr3_aa: CSVVGLPPSYEQYF
v_call: TRBV27; j_call: TRBJ2-7; clone_size: few; d_call: TRBD2; cdr3_nt: TGTGCCAGCAGTTTATCCACCCCGGGAGGGGCCAACGAGCAGTACTTC; cdr3_aa: CASSLSTPGGANEQYF
v_call: TRBV6-6; j_call: TRBJ2-7; clone_size: .; d_call: .; cdr3_nt: TGTGCCAGCAGCCAGGGACCCATCTACGAGCAGTACTTC; cdr3_aa: CASSQGPIYEQYF
v_call: TRBV29-1; j_call: TRBJ2-5; clone_size: .; d_call: TRBD2; cdr3_nt: TGCAGCGTTATGGGACTAGCGGGGGGGCCTTGGGAGACCCAGTACTTC; cdr3_aa: CSVMGLAGGPWETQYF
v_call: TRBV19; j_call: TRBJ1-4; clone_size: .; d_call: .; cdr3_nt: TGTGCCAGTAGCGATATGACAGTAGGAGGTTTGTGGAAACTGTTTTTT; cdr3_aa: CASSDMTVGGLWKLFF
v_call: TRBV14; j_call: TRBJ1-4; clone_size: .; d_call: TRBD1; cdr3_nt: TGTGCCAGCAGCCCCCTAGGGACAGGGGGCACAACTAATGAAAAATTGTTTTTT; cdr3_aa: CASSPLGTGGTTNEKLFF